Sequencing of this T cell receptor (beta chain) was carried out in a study of siplizumab effects on memory and regulatory T cells. Broader study findings: Sequences that were alloreactive and traceable to unstimulated CD4+ memory cells were significantly reduced by siplizumab.

Assayed TCR templates numbered about 10^5 for each sample. The repertoire was sequenced with immunoSEQ multiplex PCR; TCRdb's copy has only in-frame clones and lacks some. The sample carries some 97,000 clones, approximately 92% recorded once. In regard to this clone: Its antigen is unidentified.

Sequencing input: CD4+ T cells sorted from blood. The clonotype comes from a human donor in good health.

The DNA of the CDR3 is TGTGCTAGTGGTTTGGTAGTGAGTGAGCAGTTCTTC. Amino acids: CASGLVVSEQFF. The chain joins TRBV12-5 to TRBJ2-1; D unclear. This CDR3 contains 12 residues. CDR1 and CDR2 (germline): LGHNT, FRNRAP. Deletions cut 0 bases from V and 9 bases from J, with 6 bases between.